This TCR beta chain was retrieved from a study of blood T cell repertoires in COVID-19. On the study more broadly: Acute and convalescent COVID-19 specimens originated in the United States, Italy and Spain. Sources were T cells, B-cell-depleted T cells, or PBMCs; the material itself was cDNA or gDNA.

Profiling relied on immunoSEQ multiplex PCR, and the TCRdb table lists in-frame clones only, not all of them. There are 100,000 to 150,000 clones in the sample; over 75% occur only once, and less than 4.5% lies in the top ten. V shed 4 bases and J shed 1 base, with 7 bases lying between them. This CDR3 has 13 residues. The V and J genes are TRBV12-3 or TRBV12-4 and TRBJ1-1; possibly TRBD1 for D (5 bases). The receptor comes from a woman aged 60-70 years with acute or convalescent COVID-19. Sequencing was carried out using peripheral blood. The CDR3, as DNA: TGTGCCAGCAGTTCCGGACAGAACACTGAAGCTTTCTTT. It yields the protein CASSSGQNTEAFF.